This paragraph covers one TCR beta chain sequence. A multiplex PCR was run with 60 Vbeta primers and 13 Jbeta primers. Sequenced by immunoSEQ multiplex PCR; TCRdb stores in-frame clones only, minus some. The sample carries almost 200,000 clones, around three quarters recorded once. The record originates from a study of cytomegalovirus exposure and HLA in healthy donors. About the study: Around 89 million unique TCRs from HLA-typed donors made up an early data release.

Sequenced: PBMCs. The receptor was isolated from a man younger than 45 in good health and CMV-seronegative.

CDR3 DNA sequence: TGTGCTAGTGGTTTGGAAGCGGGAGGGGGGTACAATGAGCAGTTCTTC. Amino acid sequence: CASGLEAGGGYNEQFF. The chain has TRBV12-5 and TRBJ2-1, with 10 positions matching TRBD2. The V and J ends lost 1 base and 4 bases, in that order; junction bases with no gene match: 4. Germline CDR1 reads LGHNT; CDR2 reads FRNRAP. This CDR3 has 16 amino acids.